The 25 T cell receptor beta chains reported below all come from one sample, sequenced in a study of cytomegalovirus exposure and HLA in healthy donors (TCRdb year 2017). The library was obtained by the immunoSEQ multiplex PCR assay. A mixture of 60 forward primers for TCR Vbeta segments and 13 reverse primers for TCR Jbeta segments was used in the multiplex PCR. Entries here come from immuneACCESS through TCRdb and include only in-frame sequences with V and J called. Some clones fail to appear in such tables; in the studies checked, an unresolved V gene covers under half of the shortfall, and the cause of the remainder is unknown. Counted in this sample were 150,000 to 200,000 clones; around 78% of them appeared once. Approximately 3% of the sample rests with the top ten. Sequenced material: PBMCs. Every receptor here comes from a woman in her thirties or forties in good health and CMV-seronegative.

The chain has TRBV6-5 and TRBJ1-5; no firm D call. The V end lost 8 bases, the J end lost 0 bases, and 14 bases lay between the germline ends. The CDR3 extends over 15 amino acids. CDR1 is MNHEY, CDR2 SVGAGI, per germline. CDR3: CASRVALYSNQPQHF. CDR3 DNA sequence: TGTGCCAGCCGTGTGGCCCTTTATAGCAATCAGCCCCAGCATTTT.

J is TRBJ2-6 and V is TRBV2; tentatively, D is TRBD1 (5 bases). CDR3 size: 19 residues. The ends were cut back, 3 bases at V and 0 bases at J, with 18 bases in the middle. Looked up from germline, CDR1 is SNHLY and CDR2 is FYNNEI. CDR3 coding DNA: TGTGCCAGCAGTGATAGGGTACAGGCTTTCCTCTCTGGGGCCAACGTCCTGACTTTC. Encoded protein: CASSDRVQAFLSGANVLTF.

The chain couples TRBV10-3 to TRBJ2-1; the match to TRBD1 covers 8 bases. V trimming: 0 bases; J trimming: 5 bases; junction bases outside the gene matches: 6. The CDR3 extends over 16 amino acids. Per germline, CDR1 ENHRY and CDR2 SYGVKD. CDR3 DNA: TGTGCCATCAGTGAGTCTCTGGACAGGGCCCACAATGAGCAGTTCTTC. It codes for CAISESLDRAHNEQFF.

V usage is TRBV2 and J usage is TRBJ1-1; tentatively, D is TRBD1 (6 bases). The CDR3 is made up of 14 amino acids. Germline V gene data show CDR1 as SNHLY and CDR2 as FYNNEI. V was trimmed by 6 bases and J by 0 bases, leaving 11 bases between them. The chain's CDR3 is CASRLDSLNTEAFF. The CDR3 coding sequence is TGTGCCAGCAGATTGGACAGTTTGAACACTGAAGCTTTCTTT.

The chain is built from TRBV5-8 and TRBJ1-2, with TRBD1 identical over 8 bases. V lost 4 bases, J lost 10 bases, and 9 bases stayed unmatched. In germline, CDR1 is SGHTS, CDR2 YDEGEE. The CDR3 length is 13 residues. CDR3 sequence (DNA): TGTGCCAGCAGCCCGAACCTGGGACAGGACTACACCTTC. Its translation: CASSPNLGQDYTF.

The chain uses TRBV6-5 and TRBJ2-7; 10 positions agree with TRBD1. Per germline, CDR1 MNHEY and CDR2 SVGAGI. Trimming at V came to 0 bases and at J to 2 bases, leaving 4 bases not matched to a gene. The CDR3 has 16 residues. The CDR3: CASSYSPGTGAYEQYF. The CDR3 DNA reads TGTGCCAGCAGTTACTCCCCCGGGACAGGGGCCTACGAGCAGTACTTC.

The genes are TRBV4-1 and TRBJ1-6; perhaps TRBD1 as D (5 bases). Germline V gene lookup returns CDR1 MGHRA and CDR2 YSYEKL. The V end was cut by 4 bases, the J end by 7 bases, with 14 bases between. This CDR3 comprises 15 residues. CDR3 sequence (DNA): TGCGCCAGCAGCCGTGGACCCGGGGGGAATTCACCCCTCCACTTT. It translates to CASSRGPGGNSPLHF.

The genes are TRBV5-6 and TRBJ2-7; 7 nucleotides align to TRBD1. Germline loops: CDR1 SGHDT, CDR2 YYEEEE. This CDR3 comprises 17 residues. The V gene end was trimmed by 2 bases and the J gene end by 3 bases; junction bases not matched to a gene: 14. The CDR3 protein is CASSFRQGLGNIYEQYF. The CDR3 nucleotides are TGTGCCAGCAGCTTCAGACAGGGTTTAGGTAACATCTACGAGCAGTACTTC.

The genes are TRBV7-2 and TRBJ2-7; the D gene is possibly TRBD2 (6 bases). This CDR3 contains 15 residues. V dropped 10 bases and J dropped 4 bases, with 23 bases sitting between them. Germline V CDR1 and CDR2: SGHTA, FQGNSA. The CDR3 sequence is CATNLNQPGVYEQYF. CDR3 DNA: TGTGCCACCAACCTTAATCAACCGGGGGTGTACGAGCAGTACTTC.

This chain links TRBV2 with TRBJ1-1; TRBD1 matches at 7 bases. The CDR3 is 14 residues long. CDR1 is SNHLY, CDR2 FYNNEI, per germline. The V segment lost 10 bases and the J segment 5 bases; nucleotides outside the gene matches: 13. The CDR3 DNA reads TGTGCCACCCGAAACAGGGGTGGGGTTACTGAAGCTTTCTTT. This translates into CATRNRGGVTEAFF. The full variable domain, completed using reference TRBV2 and TRBJ1-1, is EPEVTQTPSHQVTQMGQEVILRCVPISNHLYFYWYRQILGQKVEFLVSFYNNEISEKSEIFDDQFSVERPDGSNFTLKIRSTKLEDSAMYFCATRNRGGVTEAFFGQGTRLTVV.

This sequence joins TRBV5-1 and TRBJ2-1; TRBD2 aligns across 8 bases. Germline V gene data show CDR1 as SGHRS and CDR2 as YFSETQ. The CDR3 runs 16 residues. J gave up 13 bases and V 0 bases, and 15 bases lay outside the gene matches. CDR3 in amino acids: CASSLDGSAAGDPQFF. CDR3 bases: TGCGCCAGCAGCTTGGACGGATCCGCAGCGGGGGACCCCCAGTTCTTC.

J is TRBJ2-5 and V is TRBV29-1, with 9 bases fitting TRBD2. From germline, CDR1 is SQVTM and CDR2 ANQGSEA. V gave up 7 bases and J gave up 0 bases; unmatched junction bases: 9. The CDR3 totals 15 residues. The DNA for the CDR3 is TGCAGCGCTCCCGGTAGCGGGGGACACCAAGAGACCCAGTACTTC. This gives the protein CSAPGSGGHQETQYF.

The V gene is TRBV4-2, the J gene TRBJ2-7, with 15 bases lining up with TRBD2. With V trimmed by 0 bases and J by 3 bases, 12 bases remained unmatched. This CDR3 comprises 20 residues. CDR1 is LGHNA and CDR2 is YNFKEQ in the germline V gene. CDR3 nucleotides: TGTGCCAGCAGCCAAGATATTCAGGGACTAGCGGGGGGACACCTCTACGAGCAGTACTTC. It is translated as CASSQDIQGLAGGHLYEQYF.

CDR3 DNA: TGTGCCAGCACCCCAGGGGGGCGGGGGGGCACAGATACGCAGTATTTT. It translates to CASTPGGRGGTDTQYF. The chain links TRBV28 to TRBJ2-3; D might be TRBD2 (8 bases). This CDR3 region has 16 residues. The germline gives CDR1 MDHEN, CDR2 SYDVKM. V lost 7 bases and J lost 1, with 18 bases in between.

The rearrangement uses TRBV28 and TRBJ1-2; D may be TRBD1 (6 bases). This CDR3 is 14 amino acids long. V lost 8 bases and J lost 0, with 13 bases in between. Germline assignment: CDR1 MDHEN and CDR2 SYDVKM. Written as DNA, the CDR3 is TGTGCCAGCGGGGACAATCAACCTAACTATGGCTACACCTTC. Amino acids: CASGDNQPNYGYTF.

The chain joins TRBV28 to TRBJ1-4, with D possibly being TRBD1 (6 bases). V dropped 7 bases and J dropped 7 bases, with 10 bases sitting between them. This CDR3 has 12 residues. Looked up from germline, CDR1 is MDHEN and CDR2 is SYDVKM. CDR3 sequence (DNA): TGTGCCAGCACGGGGGGGGCTGAAAAACTGTTTTTT. Its translation: CASTGGAEKLFF.

J is TRBJ2-5 and V is TRBV27, with D unclear. Germline CDR1 and CDR2: MNHEY and SMNVEV (reference sequence). V lost 0 bases and J 2 bases, leaving 10 bases between the germline ends. This CDR3 region has 15 residues. The CDR3 sequence is CASSLSWSTQETQYF. The CDR3 DNA sequence: TGTGCCAGCAGTTTATCCTGGTCAACTCAAGAGACCCAGTACTTC.

This chain uses TRBV6-1 with TRBJ2-3, with 9 bases identical to TRBD2. Germline V gene lookup returns CDR1 MNHNS and CDR2 SASEGT. Trimming removed 6 bases from V and 1 base from J; junction bases left unmatched: 5. This CDR3 region has 15 residues. DNA of the CDR3: TGTGCCAGCAGCGCCAAGCGGGGGGGCACAGATACGCAGTATTTT. Protein: CASSAKRGGTDTQYF.

The rearrangement links TRBV29-1 to TRBJ1-3; the match to TRBD1 covers 8 bases. The V segment lost 4 bases and the J segment 1 base; nucleotides outside the gene matches: 6. Germline V lookup: CDR1 SQVTM, CDR2 ANQGSEA. This CDR3 comprises 15 residues. The CDR3: CSVAHRGRSGNTIYF. The CDR3 region has the DNA TGCAGCGTTGCCCACAGGGGGAGATCTGGAAACACCATATATTTT.

The J gene is TRBJ1-1, the V gene TRBV28; 7 bases line up with TRBD1. The CDR3 has 16 residues. CDR1 and CDR2 (germline): MDHEN, SYDVKM. J gave up 10 bases and V 5 bases, and 19 bases lay outside the gene matches. The CDR3 DNA reads TGTGCCAGCAGTAGCCCCCGGACAGGAACACACTGGGGAGCTTTCTTT. Protein: CASSSPRTGTHWGAFF.

The rearrangement links TRBV6-5 to TRBJ2-5; D is ambiguous. Germline lookup yields CDR1 MNHEY and CDR2 SVGAGI. The CDR3 is made up of 11 amino acids. Trimming took off 3 bases at V and 5 bases at J, with 4 bases between the two ends. The DNA for the CDR3 is TGTGCCAGCAGTTATAGTGAGACCCAGTACTTC. Translating it yields CASSYSETQYF.

V is TRBV10-3 and J is TRBJ1-2, with 7 bases matching TRBD1. The germline CDR1 and CDR2 sequences are ENHRY and SYGVKD. J was trimmed by 11 bases and V by 8 bases; bases with no gene match: 17. CDR3 length equals 14 residues. For the CDR3, the DNA is TGTGCCATCTCAGATCGAGGGGGCAGAAAAGATTACACCTTC. Its protein product is CAISDRGGRKDYTF.

J is TRBJ1-2 and V is TRBV6-5, with D possibly being TRBD1 (6 bases). V gave up 10 bases and J gave up 4 bases, with 19 bases separating them. The CDR3 has 14 residues. CDR1 is MNHEY and CDR2 is SVGAGI in the germline V gene. This chain's CDR3 is CATTPGRTVYGYTF. The CDR3 bases are TGTGCCACCACCCCCGGTAGGACAGTCTATGGCTACACCTTC.

V is TRBV5-6 and J is TRBJ2-7; 8 bases map to TRBD1. The germline V gene has CDR1 SGHDT and CDR2 YYEEEE. CDR3 length: 15 amino acids. After removal of 0 bases from V and 5 bases from J, the junction contained 7 bases not matched to a gene. CDR3 DNA sequence: TGTGCCAGCAGCTTGGCGTCAGGGGGCTGGAACGAGCAGTACTTC. This translates into CASSLASGGWNEQYF.

The V and J genes are TRBV5-4 and TRBJ1-1; the match to TRBD1 covers 7 bases. Germline trimming cut 9 bases from V and 3 bases from J; bases unmatched to any gene: 8. Germline CDR1 reads SGHNT; CDR2 reads YYREEE (reference sequence). There are 13 residues in the CDR3. CDR3 sequence (DNA): TGTGCCATCTCGACAGGGCCGGACACTGAAGCTTTCTTT. Encoded protein: CAISTGPDTEAFF. Together with reference TRBV5-4 and TRBJ1-1, the CDR3 gives the full variable domain: ETGVTQSPTHLIKTRGQQVTLRCSSQSGHNTVSWYQQALGQGPQFIFQYYREEENGRGNFPPRFSGLQFPNYSSELNVNALELDDSALYLCAISTGPDTEAFFGQGTRLTVV.